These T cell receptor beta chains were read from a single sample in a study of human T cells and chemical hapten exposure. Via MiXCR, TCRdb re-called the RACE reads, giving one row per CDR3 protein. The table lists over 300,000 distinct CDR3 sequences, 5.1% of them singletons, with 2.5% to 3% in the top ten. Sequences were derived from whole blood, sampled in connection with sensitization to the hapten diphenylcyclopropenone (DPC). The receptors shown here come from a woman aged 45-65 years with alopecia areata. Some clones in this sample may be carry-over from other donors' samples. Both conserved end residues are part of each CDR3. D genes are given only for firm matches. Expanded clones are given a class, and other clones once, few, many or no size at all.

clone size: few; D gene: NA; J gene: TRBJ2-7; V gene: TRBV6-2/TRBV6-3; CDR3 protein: CASSVRGSSYEQYF; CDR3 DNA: TGTGCCAGCAGTGTAAGGGGCTCTTCCTACGAGCAGTACTTC
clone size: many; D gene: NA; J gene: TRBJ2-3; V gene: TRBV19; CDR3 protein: CASSLAPGPDTQYF; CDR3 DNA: TGTGCCAGTAGCCTGGCCCCAGGGCCAGATACGCAGTATTTT
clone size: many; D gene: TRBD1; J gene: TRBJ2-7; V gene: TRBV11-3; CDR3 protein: CASSQGQGASYEQYF; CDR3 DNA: TGTGCCAGCAGCCAAGGACAGGGGGCCTCCTACGAGCAGTACTTC
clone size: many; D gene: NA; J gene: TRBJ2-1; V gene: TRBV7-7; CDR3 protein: CASSPDLAGEQFF; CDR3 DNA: TGTGCCAGCAGCCCCGATTTGGCGGGAGAGCAGTTCTTC
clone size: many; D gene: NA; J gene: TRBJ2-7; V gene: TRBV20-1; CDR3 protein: CSASDSYEQYF; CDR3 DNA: TGCAGTGCTTCAGACAGCTACGAGCAGTACTTC
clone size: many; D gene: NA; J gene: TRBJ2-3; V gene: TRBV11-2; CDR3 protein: CASPLGDTQYF; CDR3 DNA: TGTGCCAGCCCCCTGGGTGATACGCAGTATTTT
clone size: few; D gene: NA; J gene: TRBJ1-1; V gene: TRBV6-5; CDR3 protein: CASSSRTDLNTEAFF; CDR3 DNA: TGTGCCAGCAGTTCCAGGACAGATCTGAACACTGAAGCTTTCTTT
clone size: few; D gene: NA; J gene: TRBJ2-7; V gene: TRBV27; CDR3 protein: CASRLVESYEQYF; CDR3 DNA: TGTGCCAGCAGATTAGTAGAGTCCTACGAGCAGTACTTC
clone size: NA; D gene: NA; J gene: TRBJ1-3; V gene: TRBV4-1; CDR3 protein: CASSQSQGSGNTIYF; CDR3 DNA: TGCGCCAGCAGCCAGTCCCAAGGGAGCGGAAACACCATATATTTT
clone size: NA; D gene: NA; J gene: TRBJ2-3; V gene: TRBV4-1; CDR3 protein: CASSQAHPGFADTQYF; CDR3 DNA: TGCGCCAGCAGCCAAGCCCACCCAGGGTTTGCAGATACGCAGTATTTT